Below, one T cell receptor beta chain is given with its context. Antigen unknown. This specimen belongs to a study of shared clonotypes between healthy human individuals. On the study more broadly: CD4 naive and CD4 memory each took three plates per donor, while CD8 naive took two and CD8 memory one.

Study-wide points: Against clonotypes common to all four donors, non-shared ones had lower generation probabilities. Four donors held roughly 5% of naive CD4 clonotypes in common.

The germline gives CDR1 SQVTM, CDR2 ANQGSEA. The CDR3 is made up of 16 amino acids. V was cut by 1 base and J by 2 bases, with 15 bases left in between. In the authors' methods: Owing to the provision of junction-only sequences devoid of quality scores by immunoSEQ, filtering differed. Libraries were prepared by immunoSEQ multiplex PCR; TCRdb keeps only in-frame clonotypes and omits some of them. Clone size and V and J calls were adopted from that table, with D and trimming inferred from the DNA. The sample holds about a million clones, 60% to 85% seen once. The sequenced sample consisted of memory CD4+ T cells from PBMCs. Subset meaning: CD45RA-negative fraction. This receptor was identified in a man younger than 30 in good health. Some clones in this sample may be carry-over from other donors' samples. V and J are TRBV29-1 and TRBJ2-1; D assignment may be TRBD1 or TRBD2 (5 bases each). CDR3 sequence: CSVEARYGAAYNEQFF. CDR3 DNA sequence: TGCAGCGTTGAAGCCCGCTACGGGGCAGCCTACAATGAGCAGTTCTTC.